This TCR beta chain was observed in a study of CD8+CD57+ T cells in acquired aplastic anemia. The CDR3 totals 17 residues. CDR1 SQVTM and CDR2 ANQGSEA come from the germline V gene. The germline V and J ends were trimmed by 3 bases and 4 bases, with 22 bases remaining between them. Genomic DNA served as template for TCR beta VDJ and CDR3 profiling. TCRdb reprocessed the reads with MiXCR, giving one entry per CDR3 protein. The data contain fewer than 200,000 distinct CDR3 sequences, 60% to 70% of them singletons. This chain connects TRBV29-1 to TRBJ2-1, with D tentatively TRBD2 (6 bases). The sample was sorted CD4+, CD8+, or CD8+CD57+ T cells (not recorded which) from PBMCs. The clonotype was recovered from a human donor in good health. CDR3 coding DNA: TGCAGCGTTGACCAGACCGGTGGGGACTTGGGTTACAATGAGCAGTTCTTC. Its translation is CSVDQTGGDLGYNEQFF.